This record covers a single T cell receptor beta chain. Antigen specificity is unknown. Germline loops: CDR1 DFQATT, CDR2 SNEGSKA (reference sequence). Trimming stripped 3 bases from V and 0 bases from J, with 12 bases between. The CDR3 extends over 16 amino acids. 500 ng RNA was reverse transcribed with alpha and beta constant-region primers. Separate chain-specific third strand synthesis with multiplexing indices produced the alpha and beta libraries. Each CDR3 protein gets one entry after TCRdb re-called the 5' RACE reads with MiXCR. The table records about 11,000 distinct CDR3 sequences, over 4% of them present only once. These data belong to a study of HIV-infected patients and healthy controls. Overall study findings and caveats: During therapy, HIV-associated CDR3s fell significantly in frequency, while CMV-associated CDR3s did not change significantly. Healthy controls shared more CDR3 sequences between individuals than HIV-infected patients did. Eight alpha and eight beta V genes differed significantly in mean usage between HIV-infected patients and controls.

The repertoire came from unfractionated whole blood and reflected all unsorted peripheral T cells. This sequence was found in an adult in good health. The chain uses TRBV20-1 and TRBJ1-6; D may be TRBD1 (5 bases). Material: blood. CDR3 coding DNA: TGCAGTGCTAGGGATTCCGACAGCTCCTATAATTCACCCCTCCACTTT. Protein product: CSARDSDSSYNSPLHF.